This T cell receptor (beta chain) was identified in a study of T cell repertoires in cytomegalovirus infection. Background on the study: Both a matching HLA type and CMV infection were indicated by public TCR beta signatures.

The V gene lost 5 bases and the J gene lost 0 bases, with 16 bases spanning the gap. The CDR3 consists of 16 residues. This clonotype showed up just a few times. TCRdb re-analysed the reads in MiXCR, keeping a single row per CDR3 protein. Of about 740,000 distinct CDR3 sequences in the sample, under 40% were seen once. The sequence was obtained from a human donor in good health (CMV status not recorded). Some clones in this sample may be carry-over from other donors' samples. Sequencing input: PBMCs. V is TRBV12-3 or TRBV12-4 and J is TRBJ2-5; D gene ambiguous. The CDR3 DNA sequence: TGTGCCAGCAGTCTACCTTTTTCAGGACACCAAGAGACCCAGTACTTC. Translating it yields CASSLPFSGHQETQYF.